This is a list of T cell receptor beta chains from one sample in a study of regulatory T cells in long-lasting Graves disease. From the multiplex PCR reads, TCRdb called clonotypes with MiXCR, one entry per CDR3 protein. The profile shows about 400,000 distinct CDR3 sequences, about a fifth of them singletons. The sample here was peripheral blood mononuclear cells (PBMCs), taken when the disease was refractory, from a patient treated with antithyroid drugs. These receptors were obtained from a female donor with Graves disease. CDR3s include the opening cysteine and the closing phenylalanine or tryptophan. Each record gives: CDR3 protein, CDR3 DNA, clone size, J gene, D gene, V gene. The D gene is left open where the match is weak. The listing skips clone size in some rows; elsewhere it reads once, few, many or a size class.

CDR3 protein: CASSEALLDRKNYGYTF; CDR3 DNA: TGTGCCAGCAGTGAAGCGCTCCTGGACAGGAAGAACTATGGCTACACCTTC; clone size: many; J gene: TRBJ1-2; D gene: TRBD1; V gene: TRBV2
CDR3 protein: CASSLGTGHLQETQYF; CDR3 DNA: TGTGCCAGCAGCTTAGGGACAGGGCACCTACAAGAGACCCAGTACTTC; clone size: many; J gene: TRBJ2-5; D gene: TRBD1; V gene: TRBV11-2
CDR3 protein: CASSPLTTGGLKNIQYF; CDR3 DNA: TGTGCCAGCTCACCATTGACAACAGGGGGTCTCAAAAACATTCAGTACTTC; clone size: -; J gene: TRBJ2-4; D gene: TRBD1; V gene: TRBV18
CDR3 protein: CASSGQGARYTEAFF; CDR3 DNA: TGCGCCAGCAGTGGACAGGGGGCCAGATATACTGAAGCTTTCTTT; clone size: -; J gene: TRBJ1-1; D gene: TRBD1; V gene: TRBV10-1
CDR3 protein: CASKRVSYEQYF; CDR3 DNA: TGTGCCAGCAAGAGGGTCTCCTACGAGCAGTACTTC; clone size: many; J gene: TRBJ2-7; D gene: -; V gene: TRBV2
CDR3 protein: CASSSPGQDAGELFF; CDR3 DNA: TGCGCCAGCAGCTCACCGGGACAGGATGCCGGGGAGCTGTTTTTT; clone size: -; J gene: TRBJ2-2; D gene: TRBD1; V gene: TRBV4-1
CDR3 protein: CAWSVGPINQPQHF; CDR3 DNA: TGTGCCTGGAGTGTTGGACCGATCAATCAGCCCCAGCATTTT; clone size: -; J gene: TRBJ1-5; D gene: -; V gene: TRBV30
CDR3 protein: CATSRGDGSNEQFF; CDR3 DNA: TGTGCCACCAGCAGAGGTGACGGTAGCAATGAGCAGTTCTTC; clone size: few; J gene: TRBJ2-1; D gene: -; V gene: TRBV15
CDR3 protein: CASSSQELNYDYTF; CDR3 DNA: TGTGCCAGCAGCTCACAGGAGCTTAACTATGACTACACCTTC; clone size: few; J gene: TRBJ1-2; D gene: -; V gene: TRBV5-5
CDR3 protein: CSAREGDPYNSPLHF; CDR3 DNA: TGCAGTGCTAGAGAGGGGGATCCCTATAATTCACCCCTCCACTTT; clone size: few; J gene: TRBJ1-6; D gene: -; V gene: TRBV20-1
CDR3 protein: CASSIGDRKSTGELFF; CDR3 DNA: TGTGCCAGTAGTATAGGCGACAGGAAAAGCACCGGGGAGCTGTTTTTT; clone size: -; J gene: TRBJ2-2; D gene: -; V gene: TRBV19
CDR3 protein: CASSLTSGTGDTYEQYF; CDR3 DNA: TGTGCCAGCAGCCTCACCTCCGGGACAGGGGACACCTACGAGCAGTACTTC; clone size: -; J gene: TRBJ2-7; D gene: TRBD1; V gene: TRBV7-8
CDR3 protein: CASSPQAGTYSPLHF; CDR3 DNA: TGTGCCAGTAGTCCTCAGGCCGGGACATATTCACCCCTCCACTTT; clone size: -; J gene: TRBJ1-6; D gene: -; V gene: TRBV19
CDR3 protein: CSASGGTGNEQYF; CDR3 DNA: TGCAGTGCTAGCGGGGGGACAGGGAACGAGCAGTACTTC; clone size: -; J gene: TRBJ2-7; D gene: TRBD1; V gene: TRBV20-1
CDR3 protein: CASSLSSGSPYEQYF; CDR3 DNA: TGTGCCAGCAGCTTGTCGAGCGGGAGTCCCTACGAGCAGTACTTC; clone size: many; J gene: TRBJ2-7; D gene: TRBD2; V gene: TRBV7-9
CDR3 protein: CASSLEGQDSPLHF; CDR3 DNA: TGCGCCAGCAGCTTGGAGGGGCAGGATTCACCCCTCCACTTT; clone size: few; J gene: TRBJ1-6; D gene: -; V gene: TRBV5-1
CDR3 protein: CASTDERGTSGNTIYF; CDR3 DNA: TGTGCCAGCACCGATGAACGCGGGACGTCAGGAAACACCATATATTTT; clone size: many; J gene: TRBJ1-3; D gene: -; V gene: TRBV12-3/TRBV12-4
CDR3 protein: CASSLMAGATDTQYF; CDR3 DNA: TGTGCCAGCAGTTTAATGGCGGGAGCAACAGATACGCAGTATTTT; clone size: -; J gene: TRBJ2-3; D gene: TRBD2; V gene: TRBV28
CDR3 protein: CASSGSEGRSRVTIRETQYF; CDR3 DNA: TGTGCCAGCAGTGGAAGCGAGGGGCGCTCGAGGGTCACAATAAGAGAGACCCAGTACTTC; clone size: few; J gene: TRBJ2-5; D gene: -; V gene: TRBV25-1
CDR3 protein: CASNLRGGHEQYF; CDR3 DNA: TGTGCCAGCAACCTGAGGGGCGGCCACGAGCAGTACTTC; clone size: -; J gene: TRBJ2-7; D gene: -; V gene: TRBV9
CDR3 protein: CASSISDGEKLFF; CDR3 DNA: TGTGCCAGTAGTATATCAGACGGCGAAAAACTGTTTTTT; clone size: -; J gene: TRBJ1-4; D gene: -; V gene: TRBV19
CDR3 protein: CASSFGYSGSTDTQYF; CDR3 DNA: TGTGCCAGCAGCTTCGGGTATAGCGGTAGCACAGATACGCAGTATTTT; clone size: -; J gene: TRBJ2-3; D gene: -; V gene: TRBV7-8
CDR3 protein: CAISPSSYEQYF; CDR3 DNA: TGTGCCATCAGTCCGAGCTCCTACGAGCAGTACTTC; clone size: many; J gene: TRBJ2-7; D gene: -; V gene: TRBV10-3
CDR3 protein: CRAQDRGGTEAFF; CDR3 DNA: TGCCGTGCTCAGGACAGGGGGGGAACTGAAGCTTTCTTT; clone size: -; J gene: TRBJ1-1; D gene: TRBD1; V gene: TRBV20-1
CDR3 protein: CASSLSNRGRRDEQYF; CDR3 DNA: TGTGCCAGCAGTTTATCGAACAGGGGCCGCCGGGACGAGCAGTACTTC; clone size: many; J gene: TRBJ2-7; D gene: TRBD1; V gene: TRBV27
CDR3 protein: CASSYTGGGSSQETQYF; CDR3 DNA: TGTGCCAGCAGTTACACGGGAGGCGGGAGTTCACAGGAGACCCAGTACTTC; clone size: few; J gene: TRBJ2-5; D gene: TRBD2; V gene: TRBV6-5
CDR3 protein: CASSVEVAVYNEQFF; CDR3 DNA: TGTGCCAGCAGCGTAGAGGTAGCGGTTTACAATGAGCAGTTCTTC; clone size: -; J gene: TRBJ2-1; D gene: -; V gene: TRBV9
CDR3 protein: CSARDGGRSEAFF; CDR3 DNA: TGCAGTGCTAGAGATGGGGGGCGGTCTGAAGCTTTCTTT; clone size: few; J gene: TRBJ1-1; D gene: -; V gene: TRBV20-1